This is a list of T cell receptor beta chains from one sample in a study of preoperative IRX-2 immunotherapy in early breast cancer. Clones were sequenced by immunoSEQ multiplex PCR, and TCRdb holds only the in-frame ones, with some missing. This table has under 30,000 clones, over 75% appearing once. Material: tumor tissue, obtained after IRX-2 immunotherapy. The receptor set was obtained from a human donor with breast cancer. Both conserved end residues are part of each CDR3. D genes are given only for firm matches. Where a row states a size, it is once, few, many or the class of an expanded clone; other rows omit it.

-	TRBD2	TRBV5-1	TRBJ2-5	CASSLTTSGQETQYF	TGCGCCAGCAGCTTGACGACTAGCGGTCAGGAGACCCAGTACTTC
-	-	TRBV6-5	TRBJ2-1	CASSTGDSSYNEQFF	TGTGCCAGCAGTACCGGAGATAGCTCCTACAATGAGCAGTTCTTC
-	TRBD1	TRBV19	TRBJ2-2	CASSIGDREGTGELFF	TGTGCCAGTAGTATAGGGGACAGGGAAGGCACCGGGGAGCTGTTTTTT
-	-	TRBV30	TRBJ1-2	CAWSPGVSGYTF	TGTGCCTGGAGCCCCGGGGTGTCTGGCTACACCTTC
-	-	TRBV7-2	TRBJ2-5	CASSLVGPSQETQYF	TGTGCCAGCAGCTTAGTGGGGCCTTCTCAAGAGACCCAGTACTTC
-	-	TRBV11-2	TRBJ2-5	CASSSTYREETQYF	TGTGCCAGCAGTTCGACGTACAGGGAAGAGACCCAGTACTTC
-	-	TRBV27	TRBJ1-1	CASRELDRRTEAFF	TGTGCCAGCAGGGAACTCGACAGGCGGACTGAAGCTTTCTTT
-	-	TRBV5-5	TRBJ2-7	CASSLVQNRFTADEQYF	TGTGCCAGCAGCTTGGTTCAAAACCGATTCACGGCCGACGAGCAGTACTTC
few	-	TRBV4-1	TRBJ2-3	CASKGDELPSTDTQYF	TGCGCCAGCAAGGGGGATGAACTTCCAAGCACAGATACGCAGTATTTT
-	-	TRBV4-2	TRBJ2-1	CASSQDSSGYAYNEQFF	TGTGCCAGCAGCCAAGATAGCAGCGGGTACGCCTACAATGAGCAGTTCTTC
-	-	TRBV1	TRBJ1-4	CTSSQVLHGEKLFF	TGCACCAGCAGCCAAGTACTCCATGGTGAAAAACTGTTTTTT
-	-	TRBV6-1	TRBJ1-5	CASKKDSNQPQHF	TGTGCCAGCAAGAAGGATAGCAATCAGCCCCAGCATTTT
-	-	TRBV21-1	TRBJ1-1	CASSKSEINTEAFF	TGTGCCAGCAGCAAATCAGAGATTAACACTGAAGCTTTCTTT
once	-	TRBV7-9	TRBJ1-3	CASSLVADSSGNTIYF	TGTGCCAGCAGCTTAGTGGCAGATTCCTCTGGAAACACCATATATTTT
-	-	TRBV5-1	TRBJ2-3	CASSPDLGVDTQYF	TGCGCCAGCAGCCCGGATTTAGGGGTGGATACGCAGTATTTT
-	TRBD1	TRBV7-2	TRBJ1-4	CASSLEGAAGATNEKLFF	TGTGCCAGCAGCTTAGAGGGGGCGGCCGGTGCAACTAATGAAAAACTGTTTTTT
-	-	TRBV15	TRBJ1-3	CATSEPGQLSGNTIYF	TGTGCCACCAGCGAACCGGGACAACTCTCTGGAAACACCATATATTTT
few	TRBD2	TRBV6-1	TRBJ2-5	CASRSYGGVETQYF	TGTGCCAGCAGGAGCTACGGGGGGGTAGAGACCCAGTACTTC
-	TRBD1	TRBV7-8	TRBJ2-2	CASSLAVRGQTYTGELFF	TGTGCCAGCAGCTTAGCTGTGAGGGGACAGACTTACACCGGGGAGCTGTTTTTT
-	-	TRBV10-1	TRBJ1-5	CASSDGSNQPQHF	TGCGCCAGCAGTGACGGCAGCAATCAGCCCCAGCATTTT
-	-	TRBV7-9	TRBJ1-1	CASSSAEGFPEAFF	TGTGCCAGCAGCTCCGCCGAGGGGTTTCCAGAAGCTTTCTTT
-	TRBD2	TRBV10-1	TRBJ2-1	CASSGLAGNEQFF	TGCGCCAGCAGTGGACTAGCGGGCAATGAGCAGTTCTTC
-	-	TRBV30	TRBJ1-1	CAWKKGRFTEAFF	TGTGCCTGGAAGAAGGGGAGGTTCACTGAAGCTTTCTTT